Presented here are 14 T cell receptor beta chains from one specimen sequenced in a study of Graves' ophthalmopathy and Graves' hyperthyroidism. TCR beta CDR3 amplification used RNA transcripts. HTBI-primed RT-PCR formed the first round, and a multiplex PCR formed the second. Each CDR3 protein is one row after TCRdb ran MiXCR on the multiplex PCR reads. The sample gives a few hundred thousand distinct CDR3 sequences, around a sixth of which show up once; roughly an eighth is in the top ten. Sequenced input: peripheral blood. Receptors originate from an adult man with Graves' ophthalmopathy.

This clonotype appeared many times. This chain links TRBV11-2 with TRBJ1-2, with D possibly TRBD1 on 6 matching bases. CDR3 length equals 14 residues. CDR1 is SGHAT, CDR2 FQNNGV, per germline. V was shortened by 5 bases and J by 0 bases, with 10 bases between the two germline ends. Written as DNA, the CDR3 is TGTGCCAGCAGCCCCGCAGGGGCTAACTATGGCTACACCTTC. This encodes CASSPAGANYGYTF.

This clonotype was observed many times. This chain links TRBV2 with TRBJ1-2, with D tentatively TRBD1 (5 bases). The CDR3 runs to 15 residues. The germline V gene has CDR1 SNHLY and CDR2 FYNNEI. Trimming stripped 6 bases from V and 3 bases from J, with 17 bases between. The CDR3 coding sequence is TGTGCCAGCAGGGGCAGGGCGAGTTTAGACTATGGCTACACCTTC. Its protein is CASRGRASLDYGYTF.

This clonotype was observed many times. The chain has TRBV6-5 and TRBJ1-5; 8 nucleotides align to TRBD1. J was trimmed by 5 bases and V by 6 bases; bases with no gene match: 0. The CDR3 consists of 12 residues. Germline CDR1 and CDR2: MNHEY and SVGAGI. The DNA of the CDR3 is TGTGCCAGCAGGACAGGGGATCAGCCCCAGCATTTT. Its protein product is CASRTGDQPQHF.

This clonotype was seen repeatedly, ten times or more. The chain is built from TRBV6-1 and TRBJ1-2; 7 bases match TRBD1. Germline V gene lookup returns CDR1 MNHNS and CDR2 SASEGT. V lost 6 bases, J lost 0 bases, and 4 bases stayed unmatched. CDR3 length equals 14 residues. The CDR3 DNA reads TGTGCCAGCAGAAGGGACAGTACTAACTATGGCTACACCTTC. This translates into CASRRDSTNYGYTF.

This clonotype was seen at least ten times. The rearrangement uses TRBV3-1 and TRBJ2-7, with D uncertain. This CDR3 region has 15 residues. CDR1 and CDR2 from the germline V gene are LGHDT and YNNKEL (reference sequence). The V end was cut by 1 base, the J end by 7 bases, with 17 bases between. This CDR3 is CASSQGYILVNEQYF. The CDR3, as DNA: TGTGCCAGCAGCCAAGGTTACATCCTAGTAAATGAGCAGTACTTC.

This clonotype was observed many times. The gene calls are TRBV6-1 and TRBJ2-7, with TRBD2 matching over 7 bases. Germline trimming cut 6 bases from V and 0 bases from J; bases unmatched to any gene: 8. CDR1 and CDR2 (germline): MNHNS, SASEGT. This CDR3 contains 15 residues. The CDR3 DNA reads as TGTGCCAGCAGAACCCGGACTAGACCCTCCTACGAGCAGTACTTC. It is translated as CASRTRTRPSYEQYF.

This clonotype has ten or more counts. The gene calls are TRBV6-5 and TRBJ1-1; no firm D call. This CDR3 has 14 residues. Germline loops: CDR1 MNHEY, CDR2 SVGAGI. Trimming pared 6 bases from V and 10 bases from J, leaving 21 bases between. DNA for the CDR3: TGTGCCAGCAGGACCGGCCGGGATAGGTATCGAGCTTTCTTT. Encoded protein: CASRTGRDRYRAFF.

This clonotype occurred many times. The CDR3 DNA reads TGTGCCAGCACAGGGACGCGAAACACCGGGGAGCTGTTTTTT. Translation: CASTGTRNTGELFF. The chain joins TRBV2 to TRBJ2-2; perhaps D is TRBD1 or TRBD2 (5 bases each). The ends were cut back, 7 bases at V and 2 bases at J, with 11 bases in the middle. This CDR3 is built from 14 residues. CDR1 and CDR2 from the germline V gene are SNHLY and FYNNEI.

This clonotype was observed at least ten times. The rearrangement joins TRBV5-1 to TRBJ2-5, with TRBD2 matching over 8 bases. Germline-derived CDR1 and CDR2 are SGHRS and YFSETQ. CDR3 length equals 15 residues. V trimming: 4 bases; J trimming: 3 bases; junction bases outside the gene matches: 8. CDR3 bases: TGCGCCAGCAGCAAGACCGGGACTAGAGAAGAGACCCAGTACTTC. Protein sequence: CASSKTGTREETQYF.

The CDR3 reads CASSIGVRNTEAFF. CDR3 sequence (DNA): TGTGCCAGCAGTATAGGGGTAAGGAACACTGAAGCTTTCTTT. V is TRBV28 and J is TRBJ1-1, with D tentatively TRBD1 (5 bases). The V end was cut by 5 bases, the J end by 1 base, with 11 bases between. Germline CDR1 and CDR2: MDHEN and SYDVKM. The CDR3 spans 14 residues. The full variable domain, rest sourced from reference TRBV28 and TRBJ1-1, is DVKVTQSSRYLVKRTGEKVFLECVQDMDHENMFWYRQDPGLGLRLIYFSYDVKMKEKGDIPEGYSVSREKKERFSLILESASTNQTSMYLCASSIGVRNTEAFFGQGTRLTVV.

A word on this clonotype: A read error may account for a junction end that differs from germline. This rearrangement joins TRBV7-2 to TRBJ2-3; D is ambiguous. This CDR3 contains 13 residues. The germline gives CDR1 SGHTA, CDR2 FQGNSA. The CDR3 is CASSFNPQLTQSF. The CDR3 coding sequence is TGTGCCAGCAGCTTCAACCCCCAGCTTACGCAGTCTTTT.

This clonotype has a count of ten or more. V gene TRBV5-4 combines with J gene TRBJ1-5; no clear D. The germline CDR1 and CDR2 sequences are SGHNT and YYREEE (reference sequence). The ends were cut back, 4 bases at V and 2 bases at J, with 16 bases in the middle. This CDR3 has 16 amino acids. The CDR3 spells CASSLRTPNRNQPQHF. The CDR3 region has the DNA TGTGCCAGCAGCCTGCGTACCCCTAATCGCAATCAGCCCCAGCATTTT.

This clonotype was seen at least ten times. V gene TRBV20-1 combines with J gene TRBJ1-1; perhaps TRBD1 as D (5 bases). Germline lookup yields CDR1 DFQATT and CDR2 SNEGSKA (reference sequence). This CDR3 has 11 residues. V was pared by 7 bases and J by 10 bases, with 16 bases between. CDR3 sequence reads: CSVRQMIGAFF. As DNA, the CDR3 is TGCAGTGTCCGACAGATGATTGGAGCTTTCTTT.

This clonotype was picked up many times. The J gene is TRBJ2-7, the V gene TRBV5-1, with 8 nucleotides matching TRBD2. Germline values: CDR1 SGHRS, CDR2 YFSETQ. This CDR3 spans 17 amino acids. V was pared by 0 bases and J by 4 bases, with 12 bases of the junction left unmatched. CDR3 nucleotide sequence: TGCGCCAGCAGCTTGGGTGTCGGGAGCGGGAGAAAATACGAGCAGTACTTC. Encoded protein: CASSLGVGSGRKYEQYF.